The 31 T cell receptor beta chains given below trace back to one sample, sequenced in a study of cytomegalovirus exposure and HLA in healthy donors. Primers for the PCR totalled 60 Vbeta and 13 Jbeta. The method was immunoSEQ multiplex PCR; TCRdb's version includes in-frame clones alone and lacks a portion of them. This table holds more than 90,000 clones, just under 70% found once. Material for sequencing was PBMCs. These receptors were obtained from a man aged 45-65 years in good health and CMV-seronegative.

The chain couples TRBV11-3 to TRBJ2-3, with D maybe TRBD1 (6 bases). This CDR3 contains 14 residues. V gave up 11 bases and J gave up 1 base, with 16 bases separating them. Per the germline V gene, CDR1 is SGHNT and CDR2 is YENEEA. CDR3: CASGWGPGTDTQYF. CDR3 coding DNA: TGTGCCTCCGGCTGGGGGCCGGGCACAGATACGCAGTATTTT.

The rearrangement uses TRBV5-1 and TRBJ2-1, with D possibly TRBD2 on 6 matching bases. Germline values: CDR1 SGHRS, CDR2 YFSETQ. V dropped 6 bases and J dropped 0 bases, with 10 bases sitting between them. The CDR3 has 14 amino acids. The CDR3 DNA sequence: TGCGCCAGCACGGCGGGGTACTCCTACAATGAGCAGTTCTTC. This codes for CASTAGYSYNEQFF.

The chain is built from TRBV5-4 and TRBJ1-2; D possibly corresponds to TRBD1 (6 bases). Germline V gene lookup returns CDR1 SGHNT and CDR2 YYREEE (reference sequence). The CDR3 spans 15 residues. Trimming pared 0 bases from V and 4 bases from J, leaving 13 bases between. The CDR3 is CASSLAGAGTYGYTF. The CDR3 DNA reads as TGTGCCAGCAGCTTGGCAGGGGCAGGGACCTATGGCTACACCTTC.

The genes are TRBV4-2 and TRBJ1-1; possible D gene TRBD1, 5 bases. In germline, CDR1 is LGHNA, CDR2 YNFKEQ. The CDR3 has 14 residues. Trimming removed 6 bases at V and 0 bases at J, with 11 bases between. CDR3 nucleotides: TGTGCCAGCAGTTTAGGGGCCATGAACACTGAAGCTTTCTTT. Protein: CASSLGAMNTEAFF.

The chain is built from TRBV29-1 and TRBJ2-6, with a weak D call TRBD2 (6 bases). V lost 3 bases, J lost 0 bases, and 6 bases lay in between. Germline V gene lookup returns CDR1 SQVTM and CDR2 ANQGSEA. This CDR3 spans 14 amino acids. Here the CDR3 DNA reads TGCAGCGTTGAGGGGGGCTCTGGGGCCAACGTCCTGACTTTC. This gives the protein CSVEGGSGANVLTF.

J is TRBJ1-1 and V is TRBV20-1; D gene uncertain. The CDR3 has 10 amino acids. Germline CDR1 and CDR2: DFQATT and SNEGSKA (reference sequence). V was clipped by 2 bases and J by 7 bases, with 5 bases between them. The CDR3 spells CSARSSEAFF. The CDR3 nucleotides are TGCAGTGCTAGATCCAGTGAAGCTTTCTTT.

Turning to this clone: Other DNA sequences in this sample translate to the same CDR3. The chain links TRBV2 to TRBJ1-1; 10 bases are a match to TRBD1. The trim removed 4 bases at V and 2 bases at J, leaving 1 base unmatched. Germline V gives CDR1 SNHLY, CDR2 FYNNEI. This CDR3 spans 14 amino acids. The CDR3 sequence is CASSGQGANTEAFF. The CDR3 nucleotides read TGTGCCAGCAGTGGACAGGGGGCTAACACTGAAGCTTTCTTT. Combining the CDR3 with reference TRBV2 and TRBJ1-1 gives the whole variable domain EPEVTQTPSHQVTQMGQEVILRCVPISNHLYFYWYRQILGQKVEFLVSFYNNEISEKSEIFDDQFSVERPDGSNFTLKIRSTKLEDSAMYFCASSGQGANTEAFFGQGTRLTVV.

The J gene is TRBJ2-5, the V gene TRBV4-2; TRBD1 matches 7 bases. CDR1 and CDR2 from the germline V gene are LGHNA and YNFKEQ. The CDR3 is 17 residues long. The J segment lost 2 bases and the V segment lost 3 bases, leaving 12 bases of the junction unmatched. CDR3 DNA: TGTGCCAGCAGCCACGCCCCGGGTGGCAGGGGGCAAGAGACCCAGTACTTC. It yields the protein CASSHAPGGRGQETQYF.

The V call is TRBV9, the J call TRBJ2-6, with 12 bases fitting TRBD2. The CDR3 runs 21 residues. After removal of 3 bases from V and 1 base from J, the junction contained 14 bases not matched to a gene. CDR1 and CDR2 (germline): SGDLS, YYNGEE. This CDR3 reads CASSAVPLAGGLLSGANVLTF. CDR3 coding DNA: TGTGCCAGCAGCGCGGTCCCTCTAGCGGGGGGGCTTTTGTCTGGGGCCAACGTCCTGACTTTC.

This clone was detected a few times. The CDR3 DNA sequence: TGTGCCAGCACTTCAGGGGCGGGAGGGCCGGAGACCCAGTACTTC. Translated: CASTSGAGGPETQYF. The chain has TRBV6-9 and TRBJ2-5; TRBD2 aligns across 9 bases. Germline assignment: CDR1 MNHGY and CDR2 SVAAGI. Unmatched junction bases numbered 11, after V lost 7 bases and J lost 5 bases. This CDR3 has 15 residues.

This chain uses TRBV4-1 with TRBJ2-5, with 11 positions matching TRBD2. The CDR3 sequence is 16 residues long. V trimming: 2 bases; J trimming: 3 bases; junction bases outside the gene matches: 5. The germline V gene has CDR1 MGHRA and CDR2 YSYEKL. The CDR3 spells CASSQPTSGVKETQYF. CDR3 nucleotide sequence: TGCGCCAGCAGCCAACCGACTAGCGGGGTAAAAGAGACCCAGTACTTC.

CDR3 sequence: CASSQEGFFSVYEQFF. The CDR3 bases are TGCGCCAGCAGTCAGGAGGGCTTCTTCTCGGTCTATGAGCAGTTCTTC. The chain joins TRBV5-1 to TRBJ2-1; TRBD2 might be the D (6 bases). This CDR3 comprises 16 residues. The V gene's germline CDR1 is SGHRS and CDR2 YFSETQ. V gave up 5 bases and J gave up 8 bases, with 23 bases separating them.

The chain is built from TRBV9 and TRBJ1-5; weak D call: TRBD1 (5 bases). V was shortened by 0 bases and J by 7 bases, with 14 bases between the two germline ends. The CDR3 runs 15 residues. The germline gives CDR1 SGDLS, CDR2 YYNGEE. The CDR3 reads CASSVGASREQPQHF. The CDR3 bases are TGTGCCAGCAGCGTAGGTGCCAGCAGGGAACAGCCCCAGCATTTT.

This sequence joins TRBV7-9 and TRBJ1-1, with 8 bases matching TRBD1. In germline, CDR1 is SEHNR, CDR2 FQNEAQ (reference sequence). The junction had 9 bases not matched to a gene; V was cut back by 5 bases and J by 1 base. The CDR3 is 16 amino acids. For the CDR3, the DNA is TGTGCCAGCAGCGAGGGGACAGGTTATTGGAACACTGAAGCTTTCTTT. This gives the protein CASSEGTGYWNTEAFF.

The CDR3 loop is CASSLGLAGITDTQYF. Here the CDR3 DNA reads TGCGCCAGCAGCTTGGGACTAGCGGGAATCACAGATACGCAGTATTTT. This chain connects TRBV5-1 to TRBJ2-3; the match to TRBD2 covers 11 bases. The CDR3 runs to 16 residues. With 0 bases clipped from V and 2 bases from J, the junction kept 2 bases outside the gene matches. Germline values: CDR1 SGHRS, CDR2 YFSETQ.

This rearrangement joins TRBV28 to TRBJ2-1, with 9 nucleotides matching TRBD2. The CDR3 is 15 amino acids. V was pared by 4 bases and J by 6 bases, with 7 bases of the junction left unmatched. Germline lookup yields CDR1 MDHEN and CDR2 SYDVKM. CDR3 DNA sequence: TGTGCCAGCAGTTGGCGGGGGGGGGCGTCCAATGAGCAGTTCTTC. It translates to CASSWRGGASNEQFF.

The chain employs TRBV6-5 and TRBJ2-3; 8 bases map to TRBD2. Per germline, CDR1 MNHEY and CDR2 SVGAGI. V lost 0 bases, J lost 3 bases, and 2 bases stayed unmatched. The CDR3 extends over 15 amino acids. This CDR3 is CASSYSGLVTDTQYF. CDR3 DNA sequence: TGTGCCAGCAGTTACTCGGGACTAGTGACAGATACGCAGTATTTT.

The CDR3 here is CASSFASELEQFF. CDR3 nucleotides: TGCGCCAGCAGCTTTGCATCGGAGCTTGAGCAGTTCTTC. This chain joins TRBV5-1 and TRBJ2-1; D unresolved. Trimming left V 2 bases short and J 9 bases short, with 12 bases between. Germline CDR1 and CDR2: SGHRS and YFSETQ. The CDR3 covers 13 residues. Full variable domain (missing parts from reference TRBV5-1 and TRBJ2-1): KAGVTQTPRYLIKTRGQQVTLSCSPISGHRSVSWYQQTPGQGLQFLFEYFSETQRNKGNFPGRFSGRQFSNSRSEMNVSTLELGDSALYLCASSFASELEQFFGPGTRLTVL.

The chain carries TRBV7-9 and TRBJ1-1; a possible D gene is TRBD1 (5 bases). Germline V gene lookup returns CDR1 SEHNR and CDR2 FQNEAQ (reference sequence). Trimming removed 8 bases from V and 1 base from J, with 11 bases in between. The CDR3 runs 13 residues. CDR3 protein: CASVGGGNTEAFF. The CDR3, as DNA: TGTGCCAGCGTCGGGGGAGGGAACACTGAAGCTTTCTTT.

This clone was seen a handful of times. CDR3 in amino acids: CASSLTTGAKQYF. The CDR3 bases are TGTGCCAGCAGCTTAACGACAGGGGCGAAGCAGTACTTC. The chain employs TRBV5-6 and TRBJ2-7; 8 bases are a match to TRBD1. V lost 2 bases, J lost 8 bases, and 6 bases stayed unmatched. CDR1 is SGHDT, CDR2 YYEEEE, per germline. This CDR3 contains 13 residues. The whole variable domain, filled in from reference TRBV5-6 and TRBJ2-7, reads DAGVTQSPTHLIKTRGQQVTLRCSPKSGHDTVSWYQQALGQGPQFIFQYYEEEERQRGNFPDRFSGHQFPNYSSELNVNALLLGDSALYLCASSLTTGAKQYFGPGTRLTVT.

With respect to this clone: Other DNA sequences in this sample translate to the same CDR3. The CDR3 loop reads CASSLRGNQPQHF. As DNA, the CDR3 is TGTGCCAGCAGCTTGAGGGGCAATCAGCCCCAGCATTTT. The chain uses TRBV7-6 and TRBJ1-5; D is undetermined. This CDR3 has 13 residues. With 3 bases removed from V and 2 bases from J, the gap between germline ends came to 5 bases. CDR1 and CDR2 from the germline V gene are SGHVS and FNYEAQ.

Here the CDR3 DNA reads TGCGCCAGCAGCCGAACTAGCGGACCGTACCAAGAGACCCAGTACTTC. Its protein product is CASSRTSGPYQETQYF. This chain uses TRBV5-1 with TRBJ2-5; 8 bases are shared with TRBD2. This CDR3 is built from 16 residues. Germline CDR1 is SGHRS and CDR2 is YFSETQ. V gave up 4 bases and J gave up 0 bases; unmatched junction bases: 8. The variable domain in full, with the rest retrieved from reference TRBV5-1 and TRBJ2-5, is KAGVTQTPRYLIKTRGQQVTLSCSPISGHRSVSWYQQTPGQGLQFLFEYFSETQRNKGNFPGRFSGRQFSNSRSEMNVSTLELGDSALYLCASSRTSGPYQETQYFGPGTRLLVL.

The V gene is TRBV29-1, the J gene TRBJ2-7; 7 bases are a match to TRBD2. With 4 bases clipped from V and 2 bases from J, the junction kept 14 bases outside the gene matches. CDR1 and CDR2 (germline): SQVTM, ANQGSEA. The CDR3 covers 16 residues. DNA for the CDR3: TGCAGCGTTGTTGATGTAGTGGGGGAGGGGCCCTACGAGCAGTACTTC. It encodes CSVVDVVGEGPYEQYF.

V and J are TRBV5-6 and TRBJ1-2, with 9 bases lining up with TRBD1. Germline loops: CDR1 SGHDT, CDR2 YYEEEE. The CDR3 has 15 residues. With V trimmed by 4 bases and J by 11 bases, 15 bases remained unmatched. CDR3 in DNA: TGTGCCAGCAGCCGGCCGGGACAGGGATCGGGTCGGTACACCTTC. Its protein is CASSRPGQGSGRYTF.

The V call is TRBV15, the J call TRBJ1-4; D is perhaps TRBD1 (5 bases). Trimming pared 3 bases from V and 8 bases from J, leaving 16 bases between. Germline assignment: CDR1 LNHNV and CDR2 YYDKDF (reference sequence). The CDR3 consists of 15 residues. CDR3 sequence reads: CATSSGSREGEKLFF. CDR3 DNA sequence: TGTGCCACCAGCAGTGGAAGCAGGGAAGGAGAAAAACTGTTTTTT.

The DNA for the CDR3 is TGTGCCAGCAGCTTCCGACTAGGTGGCTACGAGCAGTACGTC. Its protein is CASSFRLGGYEQYV. The chain employs TRBV4-2 and TRBJ2-7, with D tentatively TRBD2 (6 bases). The CDR3 runs to 14 residues. Trimming pared 5 bases from V and 3 bases from J, leaving 14 bases between. CDR1 is LGHNA and CDR2 is YNFKEQ in the germline V gene.

This chain joins TRBV4-3 and TRBJ2-2; 7 bases fit TRBD2. V was clipped by 0 bases and J by 7 bases; unmatched bases: 11. The CDR3 extends over 17 amino acids. Germline CDR1 reads LGHNA; CDR2 reads YSLEER. CDR3: CASSQEPSGIRGGELFF. CDR3 bases: TGCGCCAGCAGCCAAGAGCCCAGCGGGATACGAGGCGGGGAGCTGTTTTTT.

The V call is TRBV11-3, the J call TRBJ2-7, with 7 bases that match TRBD2. Germline V lookup: CDR1 SGHNT, CDR2 YENEEA. V was pared by 5 bases and J by 3 bases, with 4 bases of the junction left unmatched. There are 13 residues in the CDR3. The CDR3 is CASSMGLHYEQYV. CDR3 bases: TGTGCCAGCAGCATGGGACTACACTACGAGCAGTACGTC.

The chain is built from TRBV5-1 and TRBJ1-2, with 7 bases lining up with TRBD1. The CDR3 contains 15 residues. The V segment lost 0 bases and the J segment 4 bases; nucleotides outside the gene matches: 6. CDR1 and CDR2 from the germline V gene are SGHRS and YFSETQ. As DNA, the CDR3 is TGCGCCAGCAGCTTGGAACAGGGGAGAATCTATGGCTACACCTTC. Residues: CASSLEQGRIYGYTF.

This clone appeared a single time. V and J are TRBV4-3 and TRBJ2-1; perhaps TRBD2 as D (6 bases). This CDR3 is 14 amino acids long. With 3 bases removed from V and 5 bases from J, the gap between germline ends came to 11 bases. The germline gives CDR1 LGHNA, CDR2 YSLEER. CDR3 DNA sequence: TGCGCCAGCAGCCACCGGACGGGGGACAATGAGCAGTTCTTC. It translates to CASSHRTGDNEQFF.

CDR3 in amino acids: CASSLDPIGGYTF. CDR3 in DNA: TGTGCCAGCAGCTTAGACCCCATTGGCGGCTACACCTTC. The V call is TRBV11-3, the J call TRBJ1-2; no firm D call. Germline lookup yields CDR1 SGHNT and CDR2 YENEEA. The CDR3 is 13 residues long. V gave up 0 bases and J gave up 8 bases, with 10 bases separating them.